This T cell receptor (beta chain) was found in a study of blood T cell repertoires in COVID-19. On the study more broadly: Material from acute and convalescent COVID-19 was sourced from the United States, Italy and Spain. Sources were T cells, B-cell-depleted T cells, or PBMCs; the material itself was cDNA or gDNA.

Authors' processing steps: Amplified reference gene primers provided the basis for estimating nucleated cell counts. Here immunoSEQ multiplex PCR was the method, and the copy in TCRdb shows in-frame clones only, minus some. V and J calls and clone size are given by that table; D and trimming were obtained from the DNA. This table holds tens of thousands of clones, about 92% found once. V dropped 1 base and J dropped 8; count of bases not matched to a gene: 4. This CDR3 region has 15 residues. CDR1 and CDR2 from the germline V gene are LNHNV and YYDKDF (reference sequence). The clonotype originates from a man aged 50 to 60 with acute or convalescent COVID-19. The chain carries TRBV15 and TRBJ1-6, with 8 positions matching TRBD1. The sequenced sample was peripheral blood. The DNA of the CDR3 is TGTGCCACCAGCAGAGCAGGGGGCTTGGATTCACCCCTCCACTTT. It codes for CATSRAGGLDSPLHF.